This TCR beta chain was recovered during a study of T-cell reconstitution after alpha-beta-depleted transplantation in children. Study conclusions and caveats: Reportedly, roughly two months post-transplant, alpha-beta T cells arose from several hundred expanded graft clones. Day-60 TCRbeta diversity that was high in some patients was derived from surviving recipient T cells and thymic progenitors. T-cell counts and diversity at one year following transplant were attributed mainly to newly produced T cells.

The CDR3 runs to 16 residues. V shed 5 bases, J shed 1 base, and the junction held 8 bases outside the gene matches. CDR1 and CDR2 from the germline V gene are MNHEY and SMNVEV (reference sequence). This clonotype was found a few times. The target antigen is unknown. The TCRbeta library was prepared with unique molecular identifiers. TCRdb re-called the PCR reads with MiXCR, one entry per CDR3 protein. Of about 210,000 distinct CDR3 sequences detected, approximately 19% appear once; the ten largest clones hold about two fifths. The material sequenced was PBMCs, mostly from graft donor cells, taken 360 days after TCRalphabeta/CD19-depleted stem cell transplant. The receptor was derived from a male patient aged 2-15 years who had a stem cell transplant for acute lymphoblastic leukemia, so the T cells may come from the graft donor. V gene TRBV27 combines with J gene TRBJ1-1; 9 bases line up with TRBD1. In nucleotides, the CDR3 is TGTGCCAGCAGTAGCCAACAGGGGGCTCGGAACACTGAAGCTTTCTTT. This gives the protein CASSSQQGARNTEAFF.